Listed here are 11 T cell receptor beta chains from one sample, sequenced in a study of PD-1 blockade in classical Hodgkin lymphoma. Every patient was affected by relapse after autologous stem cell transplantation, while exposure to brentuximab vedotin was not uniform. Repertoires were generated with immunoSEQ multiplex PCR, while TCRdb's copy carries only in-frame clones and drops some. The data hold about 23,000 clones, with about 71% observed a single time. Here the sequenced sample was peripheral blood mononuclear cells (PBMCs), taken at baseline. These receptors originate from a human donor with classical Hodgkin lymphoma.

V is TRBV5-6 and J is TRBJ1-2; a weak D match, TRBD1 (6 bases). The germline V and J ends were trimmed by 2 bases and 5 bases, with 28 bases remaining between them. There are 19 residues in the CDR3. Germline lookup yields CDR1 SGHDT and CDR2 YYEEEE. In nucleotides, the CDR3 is TGTGCCAGCAGCTTTAACAGGGCGCAACATCGGGAGGCCCGTTATGGCTACACCTTC. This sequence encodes CASSFNRAQHREARYGYTF.

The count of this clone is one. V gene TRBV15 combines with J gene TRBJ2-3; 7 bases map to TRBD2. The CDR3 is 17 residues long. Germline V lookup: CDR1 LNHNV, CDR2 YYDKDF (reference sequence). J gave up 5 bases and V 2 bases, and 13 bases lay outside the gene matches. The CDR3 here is CATSRYPGGFEEDTQYF. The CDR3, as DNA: TGTGCCACCAGCAGATACCCGGGGGGTTTTGAGGAAGATACGCAGTATTTT.

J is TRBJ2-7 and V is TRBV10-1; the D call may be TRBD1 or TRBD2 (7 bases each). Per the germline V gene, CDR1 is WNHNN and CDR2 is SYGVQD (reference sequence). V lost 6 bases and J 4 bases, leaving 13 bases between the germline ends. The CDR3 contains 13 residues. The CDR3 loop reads CASRAGQLYEQYV. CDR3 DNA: TGCGCCAGCAGAGCGGGACAGCTTTACGAGCAGTACGTC.

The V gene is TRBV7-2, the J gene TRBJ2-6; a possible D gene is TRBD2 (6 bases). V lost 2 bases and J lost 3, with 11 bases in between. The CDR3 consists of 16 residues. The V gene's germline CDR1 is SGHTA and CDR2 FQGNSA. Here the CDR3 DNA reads TGTGCCAGCAGCTTATTTTTGACTAGTGGGGCCAACGTCCTGACTTTC. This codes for CASSLFLTSGANVLTF.

CDR3 sequence reads: CTSSQDIGTDTQYF. The DNA of the CDR3 is TGCACCAGCAGCCAAGATATTGGCACAGATACGCAGTATTTT. The chain combines TRBV1 with TRBJ2-3; TRBD2 reflects the table's D call only, with no check against the DNA. TRBV1 is annotated as a pseudogene. The CDR3 sequence is 14 residues long.

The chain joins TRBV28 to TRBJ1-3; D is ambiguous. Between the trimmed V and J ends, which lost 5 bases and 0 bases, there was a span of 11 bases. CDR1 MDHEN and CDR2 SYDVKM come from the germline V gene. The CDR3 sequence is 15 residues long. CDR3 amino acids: CASSEHSGSGNTIYF. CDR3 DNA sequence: TGTGCCAGCAGTGAACACAGTGGCTCTGGAAACACCATATATTTT.

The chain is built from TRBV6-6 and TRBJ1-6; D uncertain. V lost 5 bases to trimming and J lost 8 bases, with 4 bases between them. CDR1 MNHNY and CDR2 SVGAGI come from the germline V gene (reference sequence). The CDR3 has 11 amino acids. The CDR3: CASSDHSPLHF. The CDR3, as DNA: TGTGCCAGCAGTGACCATTCACCCCTCCACTTT.

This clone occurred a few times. CDR3 in amino acids: CATSRDRWAETQYF. In DNA, the CDR3 is TGTGCCACCAGCAGAGATCGCTGGGCTGAGACCCAGTACTTC. The chain has TRBV15 and TRBJ2-5, with no clear D. In germline, CDR1 is LNHNV, CDR2 YYDKDF (reference sequence). V lost 0 bases, J lost 5 bases, and 10 bases lay in between. CDR3 length: 14 amino acids.

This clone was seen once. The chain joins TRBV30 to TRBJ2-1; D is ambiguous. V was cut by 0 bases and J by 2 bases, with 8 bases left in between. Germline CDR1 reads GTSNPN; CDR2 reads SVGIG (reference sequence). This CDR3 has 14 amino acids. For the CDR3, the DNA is TGTGCCTGGAGTGTAAGGCAGACCTACAATGAGCAGTTCTTC. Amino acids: CAWSVRQTYNEQFF.

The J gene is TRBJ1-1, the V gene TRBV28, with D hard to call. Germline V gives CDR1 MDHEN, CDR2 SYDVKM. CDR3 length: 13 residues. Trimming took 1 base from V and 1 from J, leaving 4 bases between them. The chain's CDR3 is CASSLSGNTEAFF. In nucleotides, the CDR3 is TGTGCCAGCAGTTTATCGGGGAACACTGAAGCTTTCTTT. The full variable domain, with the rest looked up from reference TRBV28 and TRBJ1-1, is DVKVTQSSRYLVKRTGEKVFLECVQDMDHENMFWYRQDPGLGLRLIYFSYDVKMKEKGDIPEGYSVSREKKERFSLILESASTNQTSMYLCASSLSGNTEAFFGQGTRLTVV.

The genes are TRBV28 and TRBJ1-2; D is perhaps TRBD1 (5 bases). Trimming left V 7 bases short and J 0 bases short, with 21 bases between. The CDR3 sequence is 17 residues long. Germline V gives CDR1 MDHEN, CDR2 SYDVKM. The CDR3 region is CASTSQVGGEANYGYTF. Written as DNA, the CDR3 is TGTGCCAGCACCTCTCAGGTGGGGGGGGAGGCTAACTATGGCTACACCTTC.